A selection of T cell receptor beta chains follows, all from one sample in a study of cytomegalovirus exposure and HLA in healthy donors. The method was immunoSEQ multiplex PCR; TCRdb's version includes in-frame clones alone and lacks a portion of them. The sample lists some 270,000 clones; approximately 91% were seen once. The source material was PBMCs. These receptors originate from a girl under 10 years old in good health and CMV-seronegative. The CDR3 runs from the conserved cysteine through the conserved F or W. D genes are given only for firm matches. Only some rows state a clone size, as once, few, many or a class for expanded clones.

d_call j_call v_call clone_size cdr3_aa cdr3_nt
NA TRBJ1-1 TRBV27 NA CASSPRQVNTEAFF TGTGCCAGCAGTCCTAGACAGGTGAACACTGAAGCTTTCTTT
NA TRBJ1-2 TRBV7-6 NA CASSLDILGGYTF TGTGCCAGCAGCTTGGACATCCTTGGGGGCTACACCTTC
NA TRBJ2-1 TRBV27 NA CASSFRPTVITNEQFF TGTGCCAGCAGTTTTCGACCGACAGTGATTACTAATGAGCAGTTCTTC
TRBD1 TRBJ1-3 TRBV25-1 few CASSGRTGGKNTIYF TGTGCCAGCAGTGGACGGACAGGGGGGAAAAACACCATATATTTT
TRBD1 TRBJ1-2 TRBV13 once CASSSRQGLGYGYTF TGTGCCAGCAGCTCCCGACAGGGTCTGGGCTATGGCTACACCTTC
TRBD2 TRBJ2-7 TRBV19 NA CASSTGLAGPSYEQYF TGTGCCAGTAGTACGGGACTAGCGGGCCCTTCCTACGAGCAGTACTTC
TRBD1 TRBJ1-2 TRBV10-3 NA CAIQKEGADYGYTF TGTGCCATCCAAAAGGAGGGGGCGGACTATGGCTACACCTTC
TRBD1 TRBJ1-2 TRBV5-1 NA CASSLDRQGRNGYTF TGCGCCAGCAGCTTGGACCGACAGGGGAGGAATGGCTACACCTTC
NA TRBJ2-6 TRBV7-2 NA CASSLVAGVSGANVLTF TGTGCCAGCAGCTTAGTCGCCGGGGTTAGCGGGGCCAACGTCCTGACTTTC
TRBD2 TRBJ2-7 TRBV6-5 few CASSPRDYTYEQYF TGTGCCAGCAGCCCCCGGGACTACACCTACGAGCAGTACTTC
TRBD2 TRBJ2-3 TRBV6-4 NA CASSDSGRAVSDTQYF TGTGCCAGCAGTGACAGCGGGAGGGCGGTATCAGATACGCAGTATTTT
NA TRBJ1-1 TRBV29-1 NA CSLTGIRAEAFF TGCAGCCTCACAGGGATCCGAGCTGAAGCTTTCTTT
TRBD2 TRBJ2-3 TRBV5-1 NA CASSRDYTDTQYF TGCGCCAGCAGCCGGGACTACACAGATACGCAGTATTTT
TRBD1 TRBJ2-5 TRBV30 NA CAWRWGTEETQYF TGTGCCTGGAGGTGGGGGACAGAAGAGACCCAGTACTTC
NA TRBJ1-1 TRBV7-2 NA CASSSGGGLYEAFF TGTGCCAGCAGCTCGGGGGGGGGTTTGTATGAAGCTTTCTTT
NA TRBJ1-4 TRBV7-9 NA CASSSLRGLGNEKLFF TGTGCCAGCAGCTCTCTAAGGGGACTTGGGAATGAAAAACTGTTTTTT
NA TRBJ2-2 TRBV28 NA CASHNIPFQGLAGELFF TGTGCCAGCCATAATATCCCATTTCAGGGGTTGGCCGGGGAGCTGTTTTTT
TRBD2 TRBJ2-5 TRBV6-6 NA CASSYPERGEETQYF TGTGCCAGCAGTTACCCCGAACGGGGGGAAGAGACCCAGTACTTC
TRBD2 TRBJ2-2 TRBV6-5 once CASSLLAGATGELFF TGTGCCAGCAGCTTACTAGCGGGAGCCACCGGGGAGCTGTTTTTT
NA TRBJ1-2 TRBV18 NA CASSPQGPYGYTF TGTGCCAGCTCACCACAGGGGCCCTATGGCTACACCTTC
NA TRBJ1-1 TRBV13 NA CASSLDRVNTEAFF TGTGCCAGCAGCTTAGACAGGGTGAACACTGAAGCTTTCTTT
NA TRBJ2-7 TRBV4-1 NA CASSQGGGLYEQYF TGCGCCAGCAGCCAAGGGGGGGGCTTATACGAGCAGTACTTC
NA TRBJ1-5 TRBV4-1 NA CASSQVGQPNQPQHF TGCGCCAGCAGCCAAGTGGGGCAGCCAAATCAGCCCCAGCATTTT
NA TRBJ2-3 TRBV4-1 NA CASSPRTDSTDTQYF TGCGCCAGCAGCCCACGGACAGACAGCACAGATACGCAGTATTTT
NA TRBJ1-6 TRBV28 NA CASSLPQLVPSPLHF TGTGCCAGCAGTTTGCCGCAGTTGGTCCCTTCACCCCTCCACTTT
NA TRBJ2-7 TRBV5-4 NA CASSYWDSSLYEQYF TGTGCCAGCAGCTACTGGGACTCCTCATTATACGAGCAGTACTTC
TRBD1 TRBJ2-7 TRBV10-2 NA CASSIADRGHSYEQYF TGCGCCAGCAGCATTGCAGACAGGGGTCATTCCTACGAGCAGTACTTC
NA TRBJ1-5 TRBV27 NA CASSYSSYSNQPQHF TGTGCCAGCAGCTACAGCTCTTATAGCAATCAGCCCCAGCATTTT
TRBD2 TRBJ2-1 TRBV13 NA CASSLAASGRAYNEQFF TGTGCCAGCAGCTTAGCCGCCAGCGGGAGGGCCTACAATGAGCAGTTCTTC
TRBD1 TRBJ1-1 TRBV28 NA CASSTGQGGTEAFF TGTGCCAGCAGTACCGGACAGGGGGGGACTGAAGCTTTCTTT
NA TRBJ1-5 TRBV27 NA CASRARNQPQHF TGTGCCAGCAGGGCCCGAAATCAGCCCCAGCATTTT
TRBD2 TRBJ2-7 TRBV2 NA CASSEAVWGGSRYEQYF TGTGCCAGCAGTGAAGCGGTGTGGGGGGGGTCAAGATACGAGCAGTACTTC
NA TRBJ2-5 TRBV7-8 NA CASSPVETQYF TGTGCCAGCAGCCCCGTAGAGACCCAGTACTTC
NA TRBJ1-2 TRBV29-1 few CSVDFGVHGYTF TGCAGCGTTGATTTCGGGGTGCATGGCTACACCTTC
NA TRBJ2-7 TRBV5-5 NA CATMTSPSYEQYF TGTGCCACTATGACTAGTCCATCCTACGAGCAGTACTTC
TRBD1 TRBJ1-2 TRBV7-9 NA CASSLSKTGELYGYTF TGTGCCAGCAGCTTAAGTAAGACAGGGGAGCTCTATGGCTACACCTTC
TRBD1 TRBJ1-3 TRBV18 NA CASSPRQPGTDSGNTIYF TGTGCCAGCTCACCGAGGCAACCTGGGACAGACTCTGGAAACACCATATATTTT
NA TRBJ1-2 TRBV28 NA CASSLVGTNYGYTF TGTGCCAGCAGTTTAGTGGGGACAAACTATGGCTACACCTTC
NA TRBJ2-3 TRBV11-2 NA CASSLGGERRLDTQYF TGTGCCAGCAGCTTGGGCGGGGAGAGGCGGTTAGATACGCAGTATTTT
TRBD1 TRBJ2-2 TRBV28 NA CASSATGTGTGELFF TGTGCCAGCAGCGCGACCGGGACAGGCACCGGGGAGCTGTTTTTT
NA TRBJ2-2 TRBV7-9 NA CSSTRTENTGELFF TGTTCCAGTACCAGGACAGAGAACACCGGGGAGCTGTTTTTT
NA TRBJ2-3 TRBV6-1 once CASSDDRGTRGSTDTQYF TGTGCCAGCAGTGACGACAGGGGGACTAGGGGAAGCACAGATACGCAGTATTTT
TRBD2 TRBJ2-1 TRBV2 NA CASSEGGGPSRPEQFF TGTGCCAGCAGTGAGGGCGGGGGGCCAAGTCGACCCGAGCAGTTCTTC
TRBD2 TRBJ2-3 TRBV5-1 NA CASSLALPNHGAGVADTQYF TGCGCCAGCAGCTTGGCCTTACCGAATCATGGAGCGGGAGTGGCAGATACGCAGTATTTT
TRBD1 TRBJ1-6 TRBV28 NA CASSPRDRDNSPLHF TGTGCCAGCAGTCCCAGGGACAGGGATAATTCACCCCTCCACTTT
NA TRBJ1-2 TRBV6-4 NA CASREGLSDNYGYTF TGTGCCAGCAGAGAGGGCCTATCCGATAACTATGGCTACACCTTC
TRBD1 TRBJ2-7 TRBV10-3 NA CAISGQGGEQYF TGTGCCATCAGTGGACAGGGGGGCGAGCAGTACTTC
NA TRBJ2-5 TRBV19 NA CATSRGGYKETQYF TGTGCCACCTCGAGGGGGGGATACAAAGAGACCCAGTACTTC
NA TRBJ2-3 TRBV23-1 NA CASSHSSTDTQYF TGCGCCAGCAGTCATAGTAGCACAGATACGCAGTATTTT
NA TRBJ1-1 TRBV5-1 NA CASSLDRKNTEAFF TGCGCCAGCAGCCTCGACAGGAAGAACACTGAAGCTTTCTTT
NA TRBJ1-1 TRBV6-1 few CASSEAWGRFVTEAFF TGTGCCAGCAGTGAAGCGTGGGGGCGGTTTGTCACTGAAGCTTTCTTT
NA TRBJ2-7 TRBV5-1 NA CASSLAGAGLYEQYF TGCGCCAGCAGCTTAGCAGGGGCCGGACTCTACGAGCAGTACTTC
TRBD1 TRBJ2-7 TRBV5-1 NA CASSLQATTGVYEQYF TGCGCCAGCAGCTTACAAGCGACGACAGGGGTCTACGAGCAGTACTTC
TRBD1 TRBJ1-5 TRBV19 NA CASNPPGGTVFNSNQPQHF TGTGCCAGTAACCCCCCCGGAGGGACAGTTTTTAATAGCAATCAGCCCCAGCATTTT
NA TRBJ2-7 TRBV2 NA CASSQGGSYEQYF TGTGCCAGCAGTCAGGGTGGCTCCTACGAGCAGTACTTC
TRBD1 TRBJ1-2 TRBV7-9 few CASSPARDRGDYGYTF TGTGCCAGCAGCCCGGCCCGGGACAGGGGGGATTATGGCTACACCTTC
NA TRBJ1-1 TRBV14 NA CASSVLENTEAFF TGTGCCAGCAGCGTTTTAGAGAACACTGAAGCTTTCTTT
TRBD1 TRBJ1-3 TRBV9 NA CASSGGLRTGEDGNTIYF TGTGCCAGCAGCGGAGGGCTTCGGACAGGGGAGGATGGAAACACCATATATTTT
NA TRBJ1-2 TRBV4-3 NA CASSHFKGQGLTGSYGYTF TGCGCCAGCAGCCATTTCAAAGGGCAGGGGCTAACAGGGAGCTATGGCTACACCTTC